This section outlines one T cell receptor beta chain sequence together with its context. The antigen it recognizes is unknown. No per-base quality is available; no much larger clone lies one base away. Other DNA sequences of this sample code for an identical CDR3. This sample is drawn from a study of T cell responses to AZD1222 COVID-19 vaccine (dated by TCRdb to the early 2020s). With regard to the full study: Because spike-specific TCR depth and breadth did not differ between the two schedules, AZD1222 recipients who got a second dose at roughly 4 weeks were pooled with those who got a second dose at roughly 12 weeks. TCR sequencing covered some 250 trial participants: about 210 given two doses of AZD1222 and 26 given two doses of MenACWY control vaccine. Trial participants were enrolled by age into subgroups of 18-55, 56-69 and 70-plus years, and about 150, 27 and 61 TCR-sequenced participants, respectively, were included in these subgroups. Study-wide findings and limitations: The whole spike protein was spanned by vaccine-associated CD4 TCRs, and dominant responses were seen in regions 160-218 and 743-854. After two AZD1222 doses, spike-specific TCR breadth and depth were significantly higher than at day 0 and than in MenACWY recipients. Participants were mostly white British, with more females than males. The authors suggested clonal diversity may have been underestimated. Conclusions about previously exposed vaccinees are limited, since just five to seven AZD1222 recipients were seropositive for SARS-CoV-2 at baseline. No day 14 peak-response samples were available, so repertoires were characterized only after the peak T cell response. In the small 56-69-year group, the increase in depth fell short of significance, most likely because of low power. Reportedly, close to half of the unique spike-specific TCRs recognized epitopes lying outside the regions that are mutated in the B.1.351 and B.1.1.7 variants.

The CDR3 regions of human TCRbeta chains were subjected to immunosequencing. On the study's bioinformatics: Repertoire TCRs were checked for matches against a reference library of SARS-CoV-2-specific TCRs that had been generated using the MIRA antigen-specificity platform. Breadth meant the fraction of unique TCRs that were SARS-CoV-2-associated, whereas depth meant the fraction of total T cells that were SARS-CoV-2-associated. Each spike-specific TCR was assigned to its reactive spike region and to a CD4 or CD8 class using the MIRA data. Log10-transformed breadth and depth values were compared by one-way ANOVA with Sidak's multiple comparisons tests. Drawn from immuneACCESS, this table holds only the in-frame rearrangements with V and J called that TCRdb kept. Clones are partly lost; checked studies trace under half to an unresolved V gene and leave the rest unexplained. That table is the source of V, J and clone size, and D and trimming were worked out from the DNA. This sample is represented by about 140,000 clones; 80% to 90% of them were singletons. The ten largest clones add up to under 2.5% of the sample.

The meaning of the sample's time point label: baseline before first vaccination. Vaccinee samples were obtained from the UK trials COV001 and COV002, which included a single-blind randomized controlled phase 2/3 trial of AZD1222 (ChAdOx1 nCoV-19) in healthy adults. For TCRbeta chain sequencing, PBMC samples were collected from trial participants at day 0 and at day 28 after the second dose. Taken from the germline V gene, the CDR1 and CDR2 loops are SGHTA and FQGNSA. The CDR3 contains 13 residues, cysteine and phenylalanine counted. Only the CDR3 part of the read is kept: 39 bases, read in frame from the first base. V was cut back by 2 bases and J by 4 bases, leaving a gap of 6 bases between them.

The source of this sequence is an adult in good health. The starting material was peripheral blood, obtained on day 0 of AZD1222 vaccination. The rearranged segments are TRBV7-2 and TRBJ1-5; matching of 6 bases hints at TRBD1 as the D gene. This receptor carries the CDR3 CASSLRGNQPQHF. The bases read TGTGCCAGCAGCTTAAGGGGGAATCAGCCCCAGCATTTT.